A single T cell receptor (beta chain) is shown here with its context. Its antigen is as yet unknown. A read error may be the cause here, since a much bigger clone is one base away. This entry comes from a study of blood T cells in healthy people across ages. Isolating PBMCs gave at least 6.5 million of these cells per sample. General study results and limits: Per million T cells, the diversity of TCR beta decreased roughly linearly as age advanced. Naive CD4+ cells and diversity were both higher in long-lived donors than in aged donors.

PCR was performed a second time for roughly 7 to 11 cycles using a sample-barcoded 5' primer and a J-beta primer mix. TCRdb re-called the 5' RACE reads with MiXCR, one entry per CDR3 protein. The sample holds 2 million or so distinct CDR3 sequences, about 50% seen once. The CDR3 contains 15 residues. Trimming took 8 bases from V and 11 from J, leaving 27 bases between them. Germline V gives CDR1 SGHTA, CDR2 FQGNSA. Sequencing used blood. The clonotype was recovered from a woman in her 40s in good health. The J gene is TRBJ2-5, the V gene TRBV7-2, with D possibly TRBD1 on 6 matching bases. The CDR3 DNA reads TGTGCCAGCGCCCGACAGGCCACCGTAGCCTACAAGCAGTACTTC. This codes for CASARQATVAYKQYF.